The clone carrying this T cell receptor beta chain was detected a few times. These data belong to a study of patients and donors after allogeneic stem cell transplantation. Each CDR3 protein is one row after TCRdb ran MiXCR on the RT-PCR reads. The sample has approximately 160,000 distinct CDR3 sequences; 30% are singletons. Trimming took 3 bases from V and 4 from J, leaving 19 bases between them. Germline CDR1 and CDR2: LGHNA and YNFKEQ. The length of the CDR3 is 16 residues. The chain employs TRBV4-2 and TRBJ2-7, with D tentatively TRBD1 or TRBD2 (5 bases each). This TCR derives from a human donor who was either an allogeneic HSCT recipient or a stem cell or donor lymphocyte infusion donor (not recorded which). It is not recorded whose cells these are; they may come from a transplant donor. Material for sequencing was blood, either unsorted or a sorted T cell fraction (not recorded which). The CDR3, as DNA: TGTGCCAGCAGCCAGGCCCTTGGACGAGGGACGTACGAGCAGTACTTC. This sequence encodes CASSQALGRGTYEQYF.